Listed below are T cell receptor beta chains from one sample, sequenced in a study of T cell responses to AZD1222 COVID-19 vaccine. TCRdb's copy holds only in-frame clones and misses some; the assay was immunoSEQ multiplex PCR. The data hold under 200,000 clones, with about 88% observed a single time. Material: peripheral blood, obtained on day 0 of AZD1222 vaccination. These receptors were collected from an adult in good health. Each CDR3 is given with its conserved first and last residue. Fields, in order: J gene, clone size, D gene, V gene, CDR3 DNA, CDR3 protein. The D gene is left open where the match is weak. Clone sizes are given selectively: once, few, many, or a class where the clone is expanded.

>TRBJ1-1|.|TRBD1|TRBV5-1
TGCGCCAGCAGCTTGGGGACAGGGGCGAACACTGAAGCTTTCTTT
CASSLGTGANTEAFF
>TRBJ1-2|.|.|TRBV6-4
TGTGCCAGCAGTGACGGGCACTATGGCTACACCTTC
CASSDGHYGYTF
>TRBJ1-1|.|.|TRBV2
TGTGCCAGCAGTGGTGGTTACAGGGTGAACACTGAAGCTTTCTTT
CASSGGYRVNTEAFF
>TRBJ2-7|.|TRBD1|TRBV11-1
TGTGCCAGCAGCCGACAGGGGGAGACCTACGAGCAGTACTTC
CASSRQGETYEQYF
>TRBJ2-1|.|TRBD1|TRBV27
TGTGCCAGCAAGGACAGGGTCTCATACAATGAGCAGTTCTTC
CASKDRVSYNEQFF
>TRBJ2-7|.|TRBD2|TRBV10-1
TGCGCCAGCAGCCCTCGGCCTAGCGGGTCCTACGAGCAGTACTTC
CASSPRPSGSYEQYF
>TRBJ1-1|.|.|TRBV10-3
TGTGCCATCAAGGGGGGGAACACTGAAGCTTTCTTT
CAIKGGNTEAFF
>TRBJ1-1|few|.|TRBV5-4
TGTGCCAGCAGCGATCCCGGGAACACTGAAGCTTTCTTT
CASSDPGNTEAFF
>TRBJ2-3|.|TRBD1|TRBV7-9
TGTGCCAGCAGCTCCGGACAGGGGTTTGCAGATACGCAGTATTTT
CASSSGQGFADTQYF
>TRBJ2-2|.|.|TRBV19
TGTGCCAGTAGAGGCCGAGCCACCGGGGAGCTGTTTTTT
CASRGRATGELFF
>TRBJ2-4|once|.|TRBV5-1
TGCGCCAGCAGTTCCGAAAATGGAAACATTCAGTACTTC
CASSSENGNIQYF
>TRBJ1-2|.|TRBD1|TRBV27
TGTGCCAGCAGTCCAGGACAGGGGAGAGGCTATGGCTACACCTTC
CASSPGQGRGYGYTF
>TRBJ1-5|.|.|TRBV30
TGTGCCTGGAGTTCGTCGGGTTCGCAGCCCCAGCATTTT
CAWSSSGSQPQHF
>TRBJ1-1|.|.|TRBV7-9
TGTGCCAGCAGCTTAGAGTCCAGGTACACTGAAGCTTTCTTT
CASSLESRYTEAFF
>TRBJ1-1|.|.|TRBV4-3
TGCGCCAGCAGCCAAGTCAGGGTCCCGAACACTGAAGCTTTCTTT
CASSQVRVPNTEAFF
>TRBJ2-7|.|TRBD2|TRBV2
TGTGCCAGCGGACTAGAGCGGGGCCCCTACGAGCAGTACTTC
CASGLERGPYEQYF
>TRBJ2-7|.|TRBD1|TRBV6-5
TGTGCCAGCAGTTACTCTTCGACAGGGGCCTACGAGCAGTACTTC
CASSYSSTGAYEQYF
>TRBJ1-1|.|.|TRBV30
TGTGCCTGGAGTGTAGAGGCTAACACTGAAGCTTTCTTT
CAWSVEANTEAFF
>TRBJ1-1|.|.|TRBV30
TGTGCCTGCCCCCGCCAGGGGTATCTCACTGAAGCTTTCTTT
CACPRQGYLTEAFF
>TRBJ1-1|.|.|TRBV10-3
TGTGCCATCAGTGATCAGGGGAACACTGAAGCTTTCTTT
CAISDQGNTEAFF
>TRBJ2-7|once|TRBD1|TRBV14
TGTGCCAGCAGCCCTCTCGGCAGGGGGCACGACGAGCAGTACTTC
CASSPLGRGHDEQYF
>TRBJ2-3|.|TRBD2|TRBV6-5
TGTGCCAGCAGTTACGGGACTACCGGCACAGATACGCAGTATTTT
CASSYGTTGTDTQYF
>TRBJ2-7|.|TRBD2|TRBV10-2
TGCGCCAGCTCCCCGGGACTAGCGTCCGAGCAGTACTTC
CASSPGLASEQYF
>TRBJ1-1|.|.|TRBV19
TGTGCCAGTACCAACCGCACAGGGACACTGAACACTGAAGCTTTCTTT
CASTNRTGTLNTEAFF
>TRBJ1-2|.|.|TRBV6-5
TGTGCCAGCAGACCCTTCGTTGGTCAGGGAAGCGGCTACACCTTC
CASRPFVGQGSGYTF
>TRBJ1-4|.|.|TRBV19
TGTGCAGCCGCCCCCGGACTTTACGAAAAACTGTTTTTT
CAAAPGLYEKLFF
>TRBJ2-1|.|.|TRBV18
TGTGCCAGCTCACCACTCGGAGGGGCGGGGCCGGCGAGCAATGAGCAGTTCTTC
CASSPLGGAGPASNEQFF
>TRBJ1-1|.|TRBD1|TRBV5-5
TGTGCCAGCAGCTTGGCCGGGACAGGGTTGAACACTGAAGCTTTCTTT
CASSLAGTGLNTEAFF
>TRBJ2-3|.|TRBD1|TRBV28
TGTGCCAGCCAGCAGGGGGAGGATACGCAGTATTTT
CASQQGEDTQYF
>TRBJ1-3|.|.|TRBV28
TGTGCCAGCAGTCCGAGCTCTGGAAACACCATATATTTT
CASSPSSGNTIYF
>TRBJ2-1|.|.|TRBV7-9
TGTGCCAGCAGCGCCGACCCGTACAATGAGCAGTTCTTC
CASSADPYNEQFF
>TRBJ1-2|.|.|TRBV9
TGTGCCAGCAGCGTAGCGGTGGGGGATGGCTATGGCTACACCTTC
CASSVAVGDGYGYTF
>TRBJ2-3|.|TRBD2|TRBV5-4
TGTGCCAGCAGCCTGGAGTGGGCGGGAGGGACGAGCACAGATACGCAGTATTTT
CASSLEWAGGTSTDTQYF
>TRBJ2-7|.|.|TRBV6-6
TGTGCCAGCAGTTACGGGTTGGCCGAGAGCTACGAGCAGTACTTC
CASSYGLAESYEQYF
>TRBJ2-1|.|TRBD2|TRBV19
TGTGCCAGTAGCCCACTAGCGGGGGGGCTCGGTGAGCAGTTCTTC
CASSPLAGGLGEQFF
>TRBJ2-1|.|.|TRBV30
TGTGCCTGGAGCGACCTCAATGAGCAGTTCTTC
CAWSDLNEQFF
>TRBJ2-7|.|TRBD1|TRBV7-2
TGTGCCAGCAGCCGGGACAGGAGGTCCTACGAGCAGTACTTC
CASSRDRRSYEQYF
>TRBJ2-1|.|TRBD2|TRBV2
TGTGCCAGCTTTACTTCCAGCGGGAGTAGAGATGAGCAGTTCTTC
CASFTSSGSRDEQFF
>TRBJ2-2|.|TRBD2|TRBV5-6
TGTGCCAGCAGCTTGGTGGCGGGAGGAGTCACCGGGGAGCTGTTTTTT
CASSLVAGGVTGELFF
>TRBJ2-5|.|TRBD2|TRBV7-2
TGTGCCAGCAGCCAGGGGTGGAGCGGGAGTGTCGGAGAGACCCAGTACTTC
CASSQGWSGSVGETQYF
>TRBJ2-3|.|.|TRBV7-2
TGTGCCAGCAGCTTGGACACAGATACGCAGTATTTT
CASSLDTDTQYF
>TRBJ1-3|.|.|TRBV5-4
TGTGCCAGCAGTCTTACGGGGGGAAACACCATATATTTT
CASSLTGGNTIYF
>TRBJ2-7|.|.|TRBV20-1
TGCAGTGCGGGCGAACGCTACGAGCAGTACTTC
CSAGERYEQYF
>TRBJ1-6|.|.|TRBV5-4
TGTGCCAGCAGAGACGATAATTCACCCCTCCACTTT
CASRDDNSPLHF
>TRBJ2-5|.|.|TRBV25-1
TGTGCCAGCAGTGAATCTCCAGGGCAAGAGACCCAGTACTTC
CASSESPGQETQYF
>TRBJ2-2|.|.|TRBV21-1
TGTGCCAGCAGCAAAGAAGGGGAGGGACAGGGGGCTCCCGGGGAGCTGTTTTTT
CASSKEGEGQGAPGELFF
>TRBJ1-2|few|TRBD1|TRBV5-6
TGTGCCAGCAGCTCCGGGACAGGGGGCTTTGGCTACACCTTC
CASSSGTGGFGYTF
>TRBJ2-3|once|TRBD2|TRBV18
TGTGCCAGCTCACCTCGGACTAGCGGGGGGCCGGGTAACACAGATACGCAGTATTTT
CASSPRTSGGPGNTDTQYF
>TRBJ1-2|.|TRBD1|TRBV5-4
TGTGCCAGCAGCCCCCACTCCTTTGGGACAGCTACCTATGGCTACACCTTC
CASSPHSFGTATYGYTF
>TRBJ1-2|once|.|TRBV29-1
TGCAGCGTTGCGAGGGGCGACTATGGCTACACCTTC
CSVARGDYGYTF
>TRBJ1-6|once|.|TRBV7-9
TGTGCCAGCAGCTTAAAGGACTATAATTCACCCCTCCACTTT
CASSLKDYNSPLHF
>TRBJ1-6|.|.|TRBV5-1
TGCGCCAGCAGTAAACAGGGACACTCCTATAATTCACCCCTCCACTTT
CASSKQGHSYNSPLHF
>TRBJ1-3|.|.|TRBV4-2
TGTGCCAGCAGCCAAGTTGACACCATATATTTT
CASSQVDTIYF
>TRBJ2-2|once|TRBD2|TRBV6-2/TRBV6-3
TGTGCCAGCAGTGTAGCGGGAGGCACCGGGGAGCTGTTTTTT
CASSVAGGTGELFF
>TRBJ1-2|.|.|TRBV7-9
TGTGCCAGCAGCTCGGACAGCAACTATGGCTACACCTTC
CASSSDSNYGYTF